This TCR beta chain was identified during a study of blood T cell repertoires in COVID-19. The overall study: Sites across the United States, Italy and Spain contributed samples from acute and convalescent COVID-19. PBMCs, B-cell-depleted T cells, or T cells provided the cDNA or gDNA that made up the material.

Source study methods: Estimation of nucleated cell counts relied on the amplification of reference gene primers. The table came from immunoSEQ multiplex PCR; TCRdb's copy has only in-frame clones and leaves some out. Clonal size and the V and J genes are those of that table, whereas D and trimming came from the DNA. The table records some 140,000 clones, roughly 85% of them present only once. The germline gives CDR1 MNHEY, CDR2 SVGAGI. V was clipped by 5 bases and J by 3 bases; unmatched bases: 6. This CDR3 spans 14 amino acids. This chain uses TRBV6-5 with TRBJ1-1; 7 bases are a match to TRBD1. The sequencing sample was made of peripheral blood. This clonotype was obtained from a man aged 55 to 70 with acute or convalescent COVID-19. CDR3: CASSPGQPYTEAFF. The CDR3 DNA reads TGTGCCAGCAGTCCGGGACAGCCGTACACTGAAGCTTTCTTT.